Listed below are T cell receptor beta chains from one sample, sequenced in a study of cytomegalovirus exposure and HLA in healthy donors. Produced via immunoSEQ multiplex PCR; TCRdb's table is partial and in-frame only. The sample holds about 100,000 clones, more than 65% seen once. Sequencing was performed on PBMCs. Receptor source: a woman in her late teens or twenties in good health and CMV-seropositive. The CDR3 runs from the conserved cysteine through the conserved F or W. A D gene is named only where the DNA matches it firmly. Clone sizes are given selectively: once, few, many, or a class where the clone is expanded.

V gene	J gene	clone size	CDR3 length	D gene	CDR3 protein	CDR3 DNA
TRBV7-9	TRBJ1-2	NA	10	TRBD1	CASSDRDRGF	TGTGCCAGCAGCGACCGGGACAGGGGTTTC
TRBV25-1	TRBJ1-5	few	16	NA	CASSRNGGGAVQPQHF	TGTGCCAGTTCCAGAAACGGGGGAGGGGCAGTTCAGCCCCAGCATTTT
TRBV5-1	TRBJ2-3	NA	13	NA	CASSSPGGDTQYF	TGCGCCAGCAGCTCCCCCGGTGGAGATACGCAGTATTTT
TRBV7-3	TRBJ2-2	NA	13	NA	CASSLTLLGELFF	TGTGCCAGCAGCTTAACCTTGTTGGGGGAGCTGTTTTTT
TRBV15	TRBJ2-5	NA	16	NA	CATSRDRPTRQETQYF	TGTGCCACCAGCAGAGATCGGCCGACTAGACAAGAGACCCAGTACTTC
TRBV4-1	TRBJ2-3	NA	17	NA	CASSQGTWRDRTDTQYF	TGCGCCAGCAGCCAGGGGACTTGGCGGGATCGCACAGATACGCAGTATTTT
TRBV30	TRBJ2-5	NA	14	TRBD2	CAWNLRGVRETQYF	TGTGCCTGGAATCTCCGGGGGGTTAGAGAGACCCAGTACTTC
TRBV7-2	TRBJ2-7	few	14	TRBD2	CASSYSGLAYEQYF	TGTGCCAGCAGCTACTCGGGACTAGCGTACGAGCAGTACTTC
TRBV9	TRBJ1-1	NA	15	TRBD1	CASSVRGLMNTEAFF	TGTGCCAGCAGCGTCAGGGGGCTCATGAACACTGAAGCTTTCTTT
TRBV7-9	TRBJ1-5	NA	15	TRBD1	CSSSLTGGSNQPQHF	TGTTCCAGCAGCCTCACAGGGGGTAGCAATCAGCCCCAGCATTTT
TRBV13	TRBJ2-7	few	12	NA	CASSITGTEQYF	TGTGCCAGCAGCATAACCGGGACTGAGCAGTACTTC
TRBV9	TRBJ2-3	NA	17	NA	CASSVAGRSPGTDTQYF	TGTGCCAGCAGCGTAGCTGGGCGTTCTCCTGGCACAGATACGCAGTATTTT
TRBV19	TRBJ1-1	NA	15	NA	CASSPHTGGDTEAFF	TGTGCCAGTAGTCCACATACAGGAGGGGACACTGAAGCTTTCTTT
TRBV18	TRBJ2-5	NA	15	NA	CASSPLQGIQETQYF	TGTGCCAGCTCACCCCTTCAGGGTATCCAAGAGACCCAGTACTTC
TRBV30	TRBJ1-2	NA	12	NA	CAWSAPSNGYTF	TGTGCCTGGAGTGCTCCTAGTAATGGCTACACCTTC
TRBV11-3	TRBJ2-2	few	16	NA	CASSLRDIANTGELFF	TGTGCCAGCAGCTTAAGGGACATTGCGAACACCGGGGAGCTGTTTTTT
TRBV2	TRBJ2-2	NA	14	NA	CASSNLVGTGELFF	TGTGCCAGCAGCAACCTCGTCGGTACCGGGGAGCTGTTTTTT
TRBV29-1	TRBJ2-7	NA	12	NA	CSVVYSSYEQYF	TGCAGCGTTGTCTACAGCTCCTACGAGCAGTACTTC
TRBV11-3	TRBJ2-1	NA	14	TRBD2	CASSYGTSNNEQFF	TGTGCCAGCAGCTACGGGACTAGCAACAATGAGCAGTTCTTC
TRBV18	TRBJ1-2	NA	15	NA	CASSPAGRANYGYTF	TGTGCCAGCTCACCGGCGGGGCGGGCTAACTATGGCTACACCTTC
TRBV19	TRBJ1-2	NA	13	NA	CASSMRREGGYTF	TGTGCCAGTAGTATGAGACGAGAGGGTGGCTACACCTTC
TRBV6-1	TRBJ2-1	NA	14	TRBD2	CASSVLAGDSEQFF	TGTGCCAGCAGCGTTCTAGCGGGAGATAGTGAGCAGTTCTTC
TRBV11-3	TRBJ2-3	NA	16	NA	CASSLEGRPSTDTQYF	TGTGCCAGCAGCTTGGAGGGGCGGCCTAGCACAGATACGCAGTATTTT
TRBV19	TRBJ2-7	NA	16	TRBD2	CASSMKASGYTYEQYF	TGTGCCAGTAGTATGAAGGCTAGCGGGTATACCTACGAGCAGTACTTC
TRBV5-4	TRBJ1-3	few	12	NA	CASSVGGNTIYF	TGTGCCAGCAGTGTGGGCGGAAACACCATATATTTT
TRBV7-2	TRBJ2-3	NA	16	TRBD2	CASSSRTSGYTDTQYF	TGTGCCAGCAGCTCGCGGACTAGCGGGTACACAGATACGCAGTATTTT
TRBV5-1	TRBJ1-1	NA	14	TRBD1	CASSSGTGDTEAFF	TGCGCCAGCAGCTCCGGGACAGGGGACACTGAAGCTTTCTTT
TRBV7-9	TRBJ1-3	NA	16	NA	CASSPQGGAGGNTIYF	TGTGCCAGCAGCCCCCAAGGAGGGGCCGGGGGAAACACCATATATTTT
TRBV27	TRBJ2-2	NA	18	TRBD1	CASSLTPGRTGATGELFF	TGTGCCAGCAGTTTAACCCCCGGGAGGACAGGGGCCACCGGGGAGCTGTTTTTT
TRBV5-1	TRBJ1-2	NA	14	NA	CASSLAEQIYGYTF	TGCGCCAGCAGCTTGGCAGAACAGATCTATGGCTACACCTTC
TRBV30	TRBJ1-1	NA	14	NA	CAWSGDRWRAEAFF	TGTGCCTGGAGTGGCGACAGGTGGCGGGCTGAAGCTTTCTTT
TRBV15	TRBJ2-7	NA	19	TRBD2	CATSRDVTSGRKAPYEQYF	TGTGCCACCAGCAGAGATGTGACTAGCGGGAGGAAAGCGCCCTACGAGCAGTACTTC
TRBV5-4	TRBJ2-7	NA	14	NA	CASRRFGASYEQYF	TGTGCCAGCAGACGGTTTGGGGCCTCCTACGAGCAGTACTTC
TRBV5-6	TRBJ1-4	NA	13	TRBD1	CASSGTGGLELFF	TGTGCCAGCAGTGGGACAGGGGGTCTGGAACTGTTTTTT
TRBV4-2	TRBJ1-2	NA	14	TRBD1	CASSQGQPSYGYTF	TGTGCCAGCAGCCAGGGACAGCCGTCCTATGGCTACACCTTC
TRBV11-3	TRBJ2-3	once	15	NA	CASSGGGAGTDTQYF	TGTGCCAGCAGCGGAGGGGGCGCGGGCACAGATACGCAGTATTTT
TRBV6-1	TRBJ1-3	few	13	TRBD1	CASSAQGGDTIYF	TGTGCCAGCAGCGCCCAGGGGGGAGATACCATATATTTT
TRBV2	TRBJ1-3	few	16	NA	CASSEFQGYSGNTIYF	TGTGCCAGCAGTGAATTTCAGGGATACTCTGGAAACACCATATATTTT
TRBV11-3	TRBJ2-1	few	14	TRBD1	CASSAGTAANEQFF	TGTGCCAGCAGCGCTGGGACAGCCGCTAATGAGCAGTTCTTC
TRBV18	TRBJ1-3	NA	14	NA	CASSSSESGNTIYF	TGTGCCAGCTCAAGTAGCGAGTCGGGAAACACCATATATTTT
TRBV7-9	TRBJ1-2	NA	14	NA	CASTTRGQVYGYTF	TGTGCCAGCACCACCCGGGGACAAGTCTATGGCTACACCTTC
TRBV15	TRBJ2-7	few	15	TRBD2	CATSRVAGGPHEQYF	TGTGCCACCAGCAGAGTAGCGGGAGGGCCCCACGAGCAGTACTTC
TRBV9	TRBJ2-1	NA	15	NA	CASSVALAAYNEQFF	TGTGCCAGCAGCGTAGCCCTAGCAGCTTACAATGAGCAGTTCTTC
TRBV7-3	TRBJ2-5	NA	12	NA	CASSSYEETQYF	TGTGCCAGCAGCAGCTACGAGGAGACCCAGTACTTC
TRBV5-1	TRBJ1-5	NA	15	TRBD1	CASSLYGTVGQPQHF	TGCGCCAGCAGCCTATATGGGACAGTCGGTCAGCCCCAGCATTTT
TRBV6-1	TRBJ1-1	NA	16	NA	CASSEKNTQAGSEAFF	TGTGCCAGCAGTGAAAAGAATACACAGGCGGGGTCTGAAGCTTTCTTT
TRBV30	TRBJ2-5	NA	15	TRBD1	CAWTLRQGLGETQYF	TGTGCCTGGACCCTTAGACAGGGCTTAGGAGAGACCCAGTACTTC
TRBV6-4	TRBJ2-3	NA	15	NA	CASSDSVENTDTQYF	TGTGCCAGCAGTGACTCGGTGGAGAACACAGATACGCAGTATTTT
TRBV6-5	TRBJ2-3	NA	16	TRBD2	CASSYTGGLQTDTQYF	TGTGCCAGCAGTTACACGGGGGGATTACAGACAGATACGCAGTATTTT
TRBV6-5	TRBJ2-1	NA	15	TRBD2	CASSYIAGGYNEQFF	TGTGCCAGCAGTTACATAGCGGGAGGCTACAATGAGCAGTTCTTC
TRBV9	TRBJ2-5	once	16	TRBD1	CASSVASGGTQETQYF	TGTGCCAGCAGCGTAGCGTCAGGGGGAACTCAAGAGACCCAGTACTTC
TRBV13	TRBJ2-7	once	17	TRBD2	CASSPESVTSGSYEQYF	TGTGCCAGCAGCCCCGAGAGCGTGACTAGCGGGAGCTACGAGCAGTACTTC
TRBV7-3	TRBJ2-3	NA	17	TRBD2	CASSPQLLAGASDTQYF	TGTGCCAGCAGCCCCCAGCTGCTAGCGGGAGCCTCTGATACGCAGTATTTT